This paragraph reports one TCR beta chain. This clonotype appeared many times. It has no known antigen specificity. No base quality information exists; no much larger clone differs at one position. V drops 0 bases and J drops 3 bases, leaving 4 bases in between. The CDR1 and CDR2 encoded by the germline V gene are SGDLS and YYNGEE. The CDR3 contains 13 residues, cysteine and phenylalanine counted. Only CDR3 DNA is held: 39 bases, read in frame from base 1. The sequencer listed for this sample is Illumina HiSeq 2000. TCR beta chain libraries were generated by multiplex PCR amplification. The amplified TCR beta chain products were analyzed by high-throughput sequencing. Clones were called with MiXCR by TCRdb after fastp trimmed the public reads at Q25, and only in-frame beta chains were retained. Rows matching on CDR3 protein sequence are summarized as one entry with the most common DNA and genes. The sample table shows some 120,000 distinct CDR3 sequences, and 20% to 25% are seen once. 2.2% of the sample comes from the top ten.

This record comes from a study of breast tumors, draining lymph nodes, adjacent tissues (dated by TCRdb to about 2016). For the wider study: In breast cancer patients, the study compared the TCR beta repertoires of tumor, adjacent nontumor tissue and axillary lymph nodes. The study was designed to assess the relationships and possible T-cell exchange between tumor, surrounding tissue and draining lymph node repertoires in human breast cancer.

Lymph node samples came from the axillary draining lymph nodes of breast cancer patients. The full study reports these points: The similarity between tumor and nontumor tissue repertoires was significantly greater in luminal-like breast cancer than in basal-like breast cancer. Tumor T-cell repertoires showed less diversity than lymph node repertoires and more diversity than nontumor tissue repertoires, and tumor T-cell repertoires showed preferential V and J gene usage. The study presented the conclusion that tumor T cells originate in lymph nodes as consistent with a hypothesis, not as something directly demonstrated. The data were judged consistent with most tumor T cells deriving from the lymph node and then expanding within tumor tissue.

The specimen was axillary lymph node tissue. The receptor comes from a female donor with breast cancer. Some clones in this sample may be carry-over from other donors' samples. Recombination linked TRBV9 to TRBJ2-1; the D gene identity is not certain. This receptor has the CDR3 CASSVGDYNEQFF. The nucleotides are TGTGCCAGCAGCGTAGGGGACTACAATGAGCAGTTCTTC. The variable domain in full, with residues beyond the CDR3 obtained from the reference TRBV9 and TRBJ2-1 genes, is DSGVTQTPKHLITATGQRVTLRCSPRSGDLSVYWYQQSLDQGLQFLIQYYNGEERAKGNILERFSAQQFPDLHSELNLSSLELGDSALYFCASSVGDYNEQFFGPGTRLTVL.